This T cell receptor (beta chain) was profiled in a study of T cells in Graves' hyperthyroidism and ophthalmopathy. TCR beta CDR3 region amplification was performed from RNA transcripts. Using the HTBI primer set, a first-round RT-PCR was run on the TCR CDR3. One entry per CDR3 protein, called by TCRdb with MiXCR from the multiplex PCR reads. The sample records some 510,000 distinct CDR3 sequences, less than 25% being singletons. The CDR3 is 13 amino acids. Germline values: CDR1 DFQATT, CDR2 SNEGSKA (reference sequence). V was trimmed by 5 bases and J by 6 bases, leaving 16 bases between them. Overall study findings and caveats: A median 6.5 months before onset, the model predicted ophthalmopathy. Peripheral blood also featured most of the thyroid clonotypes expanded above 0.001.

A word on this clonotype: Its antigen is still unknown.

This chain uses TRBV20-1 with TRBJ1-2; D not certain. The sequence was obtained from a man between 18 and 29 years old with Graves' hyperthyroidism. The sequencing sample was made of blood. CDR3 in amino acids: CSARRTAFNGYTF. As DNA, the CDR3 is TGCAGTGCTCGCAGAACAGCCTTTAATGGCTACACCTTC.